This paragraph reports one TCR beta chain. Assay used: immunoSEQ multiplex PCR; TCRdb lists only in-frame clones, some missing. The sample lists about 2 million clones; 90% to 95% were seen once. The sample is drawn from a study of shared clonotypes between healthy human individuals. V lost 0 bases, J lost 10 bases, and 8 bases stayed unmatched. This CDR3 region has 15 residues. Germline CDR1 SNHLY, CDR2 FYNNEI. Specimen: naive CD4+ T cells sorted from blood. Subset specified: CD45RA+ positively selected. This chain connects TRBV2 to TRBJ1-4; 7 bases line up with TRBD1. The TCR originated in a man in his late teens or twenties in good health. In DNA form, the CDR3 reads TGTGCCAGCAGTGAAGCGCCGACATCAGGGGGAAAACTGTTTTTT. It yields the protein CASSEAPTSGGKLFF.